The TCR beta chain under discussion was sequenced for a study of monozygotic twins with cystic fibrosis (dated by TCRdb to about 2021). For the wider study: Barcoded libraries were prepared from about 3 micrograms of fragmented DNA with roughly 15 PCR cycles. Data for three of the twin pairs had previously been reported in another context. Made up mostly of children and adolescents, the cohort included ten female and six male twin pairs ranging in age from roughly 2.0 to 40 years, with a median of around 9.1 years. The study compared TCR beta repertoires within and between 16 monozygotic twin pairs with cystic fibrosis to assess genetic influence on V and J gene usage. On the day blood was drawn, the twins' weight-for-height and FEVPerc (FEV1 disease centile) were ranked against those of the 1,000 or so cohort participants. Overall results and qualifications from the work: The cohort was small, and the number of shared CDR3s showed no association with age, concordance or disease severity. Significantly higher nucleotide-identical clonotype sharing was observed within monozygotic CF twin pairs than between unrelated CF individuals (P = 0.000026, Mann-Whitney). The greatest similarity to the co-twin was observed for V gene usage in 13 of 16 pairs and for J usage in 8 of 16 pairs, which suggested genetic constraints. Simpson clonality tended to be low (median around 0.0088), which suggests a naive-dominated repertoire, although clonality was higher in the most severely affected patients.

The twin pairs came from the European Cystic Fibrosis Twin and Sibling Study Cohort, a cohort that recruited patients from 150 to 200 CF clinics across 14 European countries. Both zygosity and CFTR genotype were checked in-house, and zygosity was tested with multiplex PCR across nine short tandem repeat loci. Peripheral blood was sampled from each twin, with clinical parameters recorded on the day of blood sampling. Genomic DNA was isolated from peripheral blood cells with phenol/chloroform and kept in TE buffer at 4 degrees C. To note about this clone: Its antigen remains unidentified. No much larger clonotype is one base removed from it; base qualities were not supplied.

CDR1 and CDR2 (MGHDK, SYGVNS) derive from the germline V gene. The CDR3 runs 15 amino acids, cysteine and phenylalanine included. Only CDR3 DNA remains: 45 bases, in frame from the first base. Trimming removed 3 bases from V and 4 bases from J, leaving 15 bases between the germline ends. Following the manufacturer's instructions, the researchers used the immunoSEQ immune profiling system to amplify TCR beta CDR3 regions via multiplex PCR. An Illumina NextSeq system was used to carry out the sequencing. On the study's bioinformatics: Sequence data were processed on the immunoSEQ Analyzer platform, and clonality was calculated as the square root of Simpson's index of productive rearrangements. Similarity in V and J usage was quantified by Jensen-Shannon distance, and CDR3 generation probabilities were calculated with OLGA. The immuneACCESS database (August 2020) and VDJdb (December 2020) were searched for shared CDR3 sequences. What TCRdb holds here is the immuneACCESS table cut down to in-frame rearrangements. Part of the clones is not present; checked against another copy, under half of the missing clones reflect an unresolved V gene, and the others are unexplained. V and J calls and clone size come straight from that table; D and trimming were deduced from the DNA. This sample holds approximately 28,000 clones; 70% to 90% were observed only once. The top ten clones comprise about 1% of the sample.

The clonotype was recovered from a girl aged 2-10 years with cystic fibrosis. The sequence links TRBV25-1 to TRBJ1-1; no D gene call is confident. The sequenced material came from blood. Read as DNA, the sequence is TGTGCCAGCAGTGATACTGGGTGGGGTGGCACTGAAGCTTTCTTT. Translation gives CASSDTGWGGTEAFF. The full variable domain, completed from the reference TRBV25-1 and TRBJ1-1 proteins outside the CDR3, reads EADIYQTPRYLVIGTGKKITLECSQTMGHDKMYWYQQDPGMELHLIHYSYGVNSTEKGDLSSESTVSRIRTEHFPLTLESARPSHTSQYLCASSDTGWGGTEAFFGQGTRLTVV.